This TCR beta chain was retrieved from a study of OX40 agonist ivuxolimab in advanced cancers. About the research overall: Each patient was given ivuxolimab into a vein every 2 weeks, at 0.01 to 10 mg/kg. Dose-escalation patients suffered from hepatocellular carcinoma, melanoma, renal cell or head and neck cancer. One patient with hepatocellular carcinoma and two with cutaneous melanoma, three in all, had partial responses.

Trimming took off 5 bases at V and 5 bases at J, with 9 bases between the two ends. The CDR3 covers 12 residues. Looked up from germline, CDR1 is MNHEY and CDR2 is SVGAGI. Sequenced by immunoSEQ multiplex PCR; TCRdb stores in-frame clones only, minus some. The top ten clones hold about 0.4% of a sample with approximately 70,000 clones, more than 75% of them seen once. The sample in question was CD4+ or CD8+ T cells sorted from blood, obtained in a trial of the OX40 agonist ivuxolimab. The chain employs TRBV6-5 and TRBJ1-2, with D maybe TRBD1 (6 bases). This clonotype was obtained from an adult with an advanced solid tumor such as melanoma, head and neck, liver or kidney cancer. The CDR3 spells CASSEDSYGYTF. The CDR3 DNA reads TGTGCCAGCAGTGAGGACAGTTATGGCTACACCTTC.